This T cell receptor beta chain was sequenced during a study of T-cell reconstitution after alpha-beta-depleted transplantation in children. The sample holds many counts of this clonotype. Its specificity is unknown. Study-wide results and caveats: Several hundred expanded graft clones reportedly supplied alpha-beta T cells about two months after transplant. Several patients had high TCRbeta diversity at day 60; it came from surviving recipient T cells and thymic progenitors. T-cell counts and diversity at one year post-transplant came mainly from newly produced T cells.

Preparation of the TCRbeta library was carried out with unique molecular identifiers. TCRdb re-called the PCR reads with MiXCR, one entry per CDR3 protein. The top ten clones hold 15% to 20% of a sample with over 120,000 distinct CDR3 sequences, roughly 8.8% of them seen once. Deletions cut 1 base from V and 0 bases from J, with 9 bases between. The CDR3 spans 16 residues. Germline assignment: CDR1 SGHTA and CDR2 FQGNSA. The V call is TRBV7-2, the J call TRBJ1-4; D is undetermined. Specimen: PBMCs, mostly from graft donor cells, collected 180 days after TCRalphabeta/CD19-depleted stem cell transplant. This clonotype was obtained from a female patient under 10 years old who had a stem cell transplant for congenital amegakaryocytic thrombocytopenia, so the T cells may come from the graft donor. CDR3 in amino acids: CASSLVPGATNEKLFF. The CDR3 DNA reads as TGTGCCAGCAGCTTAGTCCCCGGGGCAACTAATGAAAAACTGTTTTTT. Complete variable domain (other parts from reference TRBV7-2 and TRBJ1-4): GAGVSQSPSNKVTEKGKDVELRCDPISGHTALYWYRQSLGQGLEFLIYFQGNSAPDKSGLPSDRFSAERTGGSVSTLTIQRTQQEDSAVYLCASSLVPGATNEKLFFGSGTQLSVL.